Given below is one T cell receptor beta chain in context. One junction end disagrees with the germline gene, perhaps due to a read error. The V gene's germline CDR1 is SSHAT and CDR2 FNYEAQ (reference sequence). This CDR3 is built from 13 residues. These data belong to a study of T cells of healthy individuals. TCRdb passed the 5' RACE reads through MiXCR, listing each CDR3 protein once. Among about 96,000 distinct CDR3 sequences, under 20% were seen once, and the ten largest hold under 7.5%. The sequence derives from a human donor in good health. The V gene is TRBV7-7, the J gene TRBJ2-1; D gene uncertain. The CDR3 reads CASSLGLHNEQFF. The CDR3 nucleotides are TGTGCTAGCAGCTTAGGCCTCCACAATGAGCAGTTCTTC.